The 2 T cell receptor beta chains below come from one sample, sequenced in a study of sequential checkpoint blockade in melanoma. Treatment reported: randomized to nivolumab then ipilimumab (arm A) or the reverse (arm B). Sequencing was performed with immunoSEQ multiplex PCR; in TCRdb, only in-frame clones are kept and a portion is missing. There are around 20,000 clones in the sample; roughly 53% occur only once, and approximately 18% lies in the top ten. Here the sequenced sample was CD8+ T cells sorted from blood (inferred from file names), taken from a patient given nivolumab and ipilimumab in sequence. Every receptor here comes from a human donor with melanoma.

This clone turned up a few times. This chain uses TRBV7-9 with TRBJ2-7; possibly TRBD2 for D (6 bases). Deletions cut 4 bases from V and 2 bases from J, with 12 bases between. This CDR3 is 14 amino acids long. In germline, CDR1 is SEHNR, CDR2 FQNEAQ (reference sequence). The CDR3 coding sequence is TGTGCCAGCAGCTGGGGGGTAGGTACCTACGAGCAGTACTTC. Translation gives CASSWGVGTYEQYF.

V is TRBV28 and J is TRBJ2-3; no clear D. V was cut by 3 bases and J by 7 bases, with 17 bases left in between. CDR1 is MDHEN and CDR2 is SYDVKM in the germline V gene. The CDR3 loop spans 15 amino acids. This chain's CDR3 is CASSLLGFSQHTQYF. The CDR3 nucleotides are TGTGCCAGCAGTTTGCTTGGCTTCTCACAGCATACGCAGTATTTT.